The clone carrying this TCR beta chain was seen more than once but under ten times. Its antigen is not known. This record comes from a study of beta chain features in type 1 diabetes. Study findings and constraints: Patients with type 1 diabetes showed fewer VDJ junction insertions and more deletions. Moderately but significantly shorter TCRB CDR3s were found in Type 1 diabetes patients in all four CD4+ subsets.

The entirety of the isolated RNA underwent reverse transcription, so expressed TCRB transcripts were sequenced. Measured with immunoSEQ multiplex PCR; TCRdb has only the in-frame clones, and not every one. Of more than 250,000 clones listed, about a fifth are singletons. The source is a woman in her thirties or forties with type 1 diabetes. Material: naive CD4+ T cells from blood.

CDR3 sequence: CASLDRGNEKLFF. The CDR3 DNA reads as TGTGCCAGCCTCGACAGGGGAAACGAAAAACTGTTTTTT. The chain is built from TRBV6-6 and TRBJ1-4, with 8 bases aligning to TRBD1. The CDR3 has 13 residues. The V segment lost 8 bases and the J segment 8 bases; nucleotides outside the gene matches: 7. The germline V gene has CDR1 MNHNY and CDR2 SVGAGI (reference sequence).